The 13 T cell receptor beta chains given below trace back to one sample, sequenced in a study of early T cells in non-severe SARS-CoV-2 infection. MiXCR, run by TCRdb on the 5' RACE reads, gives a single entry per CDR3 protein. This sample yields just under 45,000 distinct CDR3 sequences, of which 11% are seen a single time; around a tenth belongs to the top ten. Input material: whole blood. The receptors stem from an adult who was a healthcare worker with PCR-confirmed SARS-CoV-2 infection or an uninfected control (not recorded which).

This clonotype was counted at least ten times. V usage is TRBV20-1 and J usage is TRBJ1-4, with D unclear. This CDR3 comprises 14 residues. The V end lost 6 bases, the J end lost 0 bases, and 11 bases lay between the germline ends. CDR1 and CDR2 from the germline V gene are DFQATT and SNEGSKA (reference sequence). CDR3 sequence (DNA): TGCAGTGCAGGAATGAGCGCAACTAATGAAAAACTGTTTTTT. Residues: CSAGMSATNEKLFF.

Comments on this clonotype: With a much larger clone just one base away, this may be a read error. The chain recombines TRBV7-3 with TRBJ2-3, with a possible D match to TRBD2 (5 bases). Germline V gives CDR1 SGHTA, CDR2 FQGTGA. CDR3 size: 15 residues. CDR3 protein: CGSSPRSGRTDTQYF. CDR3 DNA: TGTGGCAGCAGCCCACGGAGCGGCAGAACAGATACGCAGTATTTT. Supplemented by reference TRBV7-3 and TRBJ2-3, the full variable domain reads GAGVSQTPSNKVTEKGKYVELRCDPISGHTALYWYRQSLGQGPEFLIYFQGTGAADDSGLPNDRFFAVRPEGSVSTLKIQRTERGDSAVYLCGSSPRSGRTDTQYFGPGTRLTVL.

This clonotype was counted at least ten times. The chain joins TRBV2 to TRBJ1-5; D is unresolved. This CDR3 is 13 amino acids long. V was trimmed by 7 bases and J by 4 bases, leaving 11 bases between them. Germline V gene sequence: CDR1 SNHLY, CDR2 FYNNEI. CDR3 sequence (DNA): TGTGCCAGCACCGCGAAGGGAAATCAGCCCCAGCATTTT. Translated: CASTAKGNQPQHF.

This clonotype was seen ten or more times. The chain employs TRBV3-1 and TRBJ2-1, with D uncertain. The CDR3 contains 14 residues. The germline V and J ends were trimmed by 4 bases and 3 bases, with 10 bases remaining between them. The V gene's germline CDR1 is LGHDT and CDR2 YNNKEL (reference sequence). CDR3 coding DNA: TGTGCCAGCAGCCCTATTGGGTACTACAATGAGCAGTTCTTC. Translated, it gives CASSPIGYYNEQFF.

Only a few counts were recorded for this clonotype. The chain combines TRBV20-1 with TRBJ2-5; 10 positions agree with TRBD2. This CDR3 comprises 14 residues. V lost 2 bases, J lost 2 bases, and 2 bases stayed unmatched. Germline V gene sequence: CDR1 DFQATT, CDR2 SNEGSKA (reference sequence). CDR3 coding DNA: TGCAGTGCTAGAATAGCGGGGGGTCAAGAGACCCAGTACTTC. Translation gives CSARIAGGQETQYF.

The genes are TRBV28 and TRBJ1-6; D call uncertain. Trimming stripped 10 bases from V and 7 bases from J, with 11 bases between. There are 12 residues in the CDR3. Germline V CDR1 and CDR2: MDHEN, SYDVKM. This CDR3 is CATQTGNSPLHF. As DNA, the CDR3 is TGTGCCACCCAGACGGGGAATTCACCCCTCCACTTT.

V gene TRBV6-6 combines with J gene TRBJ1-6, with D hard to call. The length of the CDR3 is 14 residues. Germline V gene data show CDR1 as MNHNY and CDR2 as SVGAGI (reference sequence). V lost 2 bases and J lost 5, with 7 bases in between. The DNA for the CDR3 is TGTGCCAGCAGTTACGGCCACGATAATTCACCCCTCCACTTT. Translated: CASSYGHDNSPLHF.

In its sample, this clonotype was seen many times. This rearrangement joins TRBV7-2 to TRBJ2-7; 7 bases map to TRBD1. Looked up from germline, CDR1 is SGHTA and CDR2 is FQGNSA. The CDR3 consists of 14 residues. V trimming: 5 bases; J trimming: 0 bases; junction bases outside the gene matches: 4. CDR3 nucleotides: TGTGCCAGCAGCCTGAGACAGGGCTCCTACGAGCAGTACTTC. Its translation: CASSLRQGSYEQYF.

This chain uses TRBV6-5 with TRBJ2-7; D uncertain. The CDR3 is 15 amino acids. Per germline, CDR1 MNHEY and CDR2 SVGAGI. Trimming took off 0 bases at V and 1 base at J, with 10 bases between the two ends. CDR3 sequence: CASSYSQAGSYEQYF. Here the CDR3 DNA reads TGTGCCAGCAGTTACTCGCAGGCCGGGTCCTACGAGCAGTACTTC.

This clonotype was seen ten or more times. The CDR3 reads CATSRGQGLETQYF. Written as DNA, the CDR3 is TGTGCCACCAGCAGAGGTCAGGGGTTAGAGACCCAGTACTTC. The rearrangement links TRBV15 to TRBJ2-5, with D maybe TRBD1 (6 bases). Germline V gene lookup returns CDR1 LNHNV and CDR2 YYDKDF (reference sequence). The CDR3 is 14 amino acids. With 1 base removed from V and 4 bases from J, the gap between germline ends came to 10 bases.

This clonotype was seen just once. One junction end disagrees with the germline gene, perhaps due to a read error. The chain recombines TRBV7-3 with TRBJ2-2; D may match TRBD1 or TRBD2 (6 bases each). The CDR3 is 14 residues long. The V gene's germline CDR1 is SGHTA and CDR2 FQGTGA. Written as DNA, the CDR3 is TGTGCCAGCAGGGACAGCGGGCAGCCCGGGGAGCTGTCTTTT. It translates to CASRDSGQPGELSF.

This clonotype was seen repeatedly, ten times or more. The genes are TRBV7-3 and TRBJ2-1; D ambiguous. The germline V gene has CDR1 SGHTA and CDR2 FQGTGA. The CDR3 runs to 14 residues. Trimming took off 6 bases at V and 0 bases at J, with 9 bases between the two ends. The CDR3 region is CASSSESSYNEQFF. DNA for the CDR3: TGTGCCAGCAGTTCGGAAAGCTCCTACAATGAGCAGTTCTTC.

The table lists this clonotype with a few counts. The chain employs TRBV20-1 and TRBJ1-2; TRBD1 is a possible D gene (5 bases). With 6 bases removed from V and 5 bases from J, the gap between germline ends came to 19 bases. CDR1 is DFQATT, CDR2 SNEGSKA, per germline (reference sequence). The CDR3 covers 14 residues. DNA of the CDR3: TGCAGTGCCCCCAATTCCGGGACGGGATATGGCTACACCTTC. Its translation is CSAPNSGTGYGYTF.